This TCR beta chain was obtained from a study of blood T cell repertoires in COVID-19. Seattle researchers signed up patients amid active infection and tracked them longitudinally. Authors' methods: Quantification of nucleated cells was approximated via reference gene primer amplification. Profiled with immunoSEQ multiplex PCR; TCRdb holds only in-frame clones, not every one. The V and J calls and clone size are taken from that table; D and trimming were inferred from the DNA. The sample consists of roughly 130,000 clones, 90% of them appearing once. Per the germline V gene, CDR1 is ENHRY and CDR2 is SYGVKD. The CDR3 spans 14 residues. The junction had 8 bases not matched to a gene; V was cut back by 6 bases and J by 6 bases.

The TCR comes from a man between 60 and 75 years old with COVID-19, enrolled during active disease. The chain has TRBV10-3 and TRBJ1-2, with TRBD1 matching over 9 bases. Sequencing input: peripheral blood. The chain's CDR3 is CAISRQGVGNGYTF. The CDR3 DNA reads TGTGCCATCAGCCGACAGGGGGTCGGGAATGGCTACACCTTC.